The sequence of this TCR beta chain was determined in a study of blood T cells in healthy people across ages. Primers used in a second PCR of about 6 to 12 cycles were a sample-barcoded 5' primer and a J-beta primer mix. Via MiXCR, TCRdb re-called the 5' RACE reads, giving one row per CDR3 protein. This repertoire shows about 620,000 distinct CDR3 sequences, roughly half found once; its top ten account for approximately 13%. This clonotype was found many times. Trimming stripped 5 bases from V and 4 bases from J, with 10 bases between. This CDR3 has 13 residues. Looked up from germline, CDR1 is SEHNR and CDR2 is FQNEAQ (reference sequence).

Sequencing was performed on blood. J is TRBJ2-3 and V is TRBV7-9; the D is unclear. The clonotype comes from an elderly woman in good health. CDR3 protein: CASSPLGPDTQYF. CDR3 sequence (DNA): TGTGCCAGCAGCCCTCTAGGCCCAGATACGCAGTATTTT.